This TCR beta chain emerged from a study of T-cell reconstitution after alpha-beta-depleted transplantation in children (dated by TCRdb to about 2016). General notes on the study: Using TCR repertoire profiling, the study quantitatively followed how T-cell immune reconstitution unfolded in children after TCRalphabeta/CD19-depleted allogeneic hematopoietic cell transplantation.

Library generation was performed with PCR. These reads were obtained on an Illumina HiSeq 2500. TCR libraries were prepared with molecular barcoding, using unique molecular identifiers to normalize TCRbeta repertoire quantification. TCRdb applied fastp at Q25 and MiXCR to the public reads, then kept only in-frame beta chains. Rows are unified per CDR3 protein, each entry keeping the most common DNA and genes. A total of about 360,000 distinct CDR3 sequences appear in this sample, roughly 13% of them only once. The top ten clonotypes cover roughly 4.5% of the sample. The CDR3 covers 11 residues, taking in both the cysteine and the phenylalanine. Only the CDR3 DNA stays, 33 bases, in frame from base 1. Trimming takes 5 bases from V and 7 bases from J, and the germline ends sit 8 bases apart. This clonotype has only a few counts. Its antigen is unknown. Base qualities are missing; no much larger clone stands one base away.

The TCR was taken from a human donor who donated a stem cell graft to a child with Fanconi anemia. The V and J segments used are TRBV12-3 or TRBV12-4 and TRBJ1-2; a weak D assignment points to TRBD1 (6 bases agree). The sequenced sample was PBMCs, obtained from the stem cell graft. The DNA sequence is as follows: TGTGCCAGCAGTCCGGGGGCTGGCTACACCTTC. Translated, this gives CASSPGAGYTF.